This is a list of T cell receptor beta chains from one sample in a study of beta chain features in type 1 diabetes. Produced via immunoSEQ multiplex PCR; TCRdb's table is partial and in-frame only. The table records about 620,000 clones, around 15% of them present only once. The sample consisted of naive CD4+ T cells from blood. The origin of the receptors is a man aged 18 to 29 in good health. Each CDR3 is given with its conserved first and last residue. The D gene is left open where the match is weak. Expanded clones get a size class; other rows say once, few or many, or leave the size out.

d_gene | j_gene | abundance | v_gene | CDR3aa | CDR3nt
- | TRBJ2-7 | - | TRBV7-2 | CASSSPTGDPYEQYF | TGTGCCAGCAGCTCCCCGACCGGGGATCCTTACGAGCAGTACTTC
- | TRBJ2-1 | few | TRBV7-3 | CASRRQGDNNEQFF | TGTGCCAGCAGGCGCCAGGGTGATAACAATGAGCAGTTCTTC
- | TRBJ2-2 | few | TRBV14 | CASSQETGNTGELFF | TGTGCCAGCAGCCAAGAAACAGGAAACACCGGGGAGCTGTTTTTT
TRBD1 | TRBJ2-5 | - | TRBV7-2 | CASSLSQGAVETQYF | TGTGCCAGCAGCTTATCCCAGGGGGCCGTGGAGACCCAGTACTTC
- | TRBJ1-2 | few | TRBV29-1 | CSVGGMTVGYTF | TGCAGCGTTGGGGGAATGACAGTGGGCTACACCTTC
TRBD1 | TRBJ2-7 | few | TRBV28 | CASRPGQDLYEQYF | TGTGCCAGTCGCCCGGGACAGGACCTTTACGAGCAGTACTTC
TRBD1 | TRBJ2-7 | few | TRBV10-3 | CAIRRDRGFVREQYF | TGTGCCATCAGGCGGGACAGGGGCTTCGTCCGCGAGCAGTACTTC
- | TRBJ1-2 | - | TRBV9 | CASSAYTEVGYTF | TGTGCCAGCAGCGCTTATACGGAAGTTGGCTACACCTTC
- | TRBJ2-7 | - | TRBV9 | CASSVVGGEQYF | TGTGCCAGCAGCGTAGTGGGAGGAGAGCAGTACTTC
- | TRBJ2-7 | - | TRBV5-1 | CASSLGGLGYEQYF | TGCGCCAGCAGCTTAGGAGGTCTCGGTTACGAGCAGTACTTC
TRBD2 | TRBJ2-1 | few | TRBV9 | CASSVRGLAVNEQFF | TGTGCCAGCAGCGTGCGGGGACTAGCGGTGAATGAGCAGTTCTTC
- | TRBJ2-3 | - | TRBV5-1 | CASSPRRHDTDTQYF | TGCGCCAGCAGCCCAAGACGGCACGACACAGATACGCAGTATTTT
- | TRBJ2-3 | few | TRBV5-1 | CASSLAAGFPDTQYF | TGCGCCAGCAGCTTGGCGGCAGGGTTCCCAGATACGCAGTATTTT
- | TRBJ1-5 | - | TRBV7-2 | CASSSRDSNQPQHF | TGTGCCAGCAGCAGCAGGGATAGCAATCAGCCCCAGCATTTT
- | TRBJ2-3 | - | TRBV7-2 | CASSLVTERGYITDTQYF | TGTGCCAGCAGCTTAGTGACAGAGAGGGGATATATCACAGATACGCAGTATTTT
- | TRBJ1-1 | - | TRBV10-3 | CAISPGGTEAFF | TGTGCCATCAGCCCCGGAGGGACTGAAGCTTTCTTT
- | TRBJ2-1 | few | TRBV5-1 | CASSAGQTGYNEQFF | TGCGCCAGCAGCGCTGGACAGACCGGGTACAATGAGCAGTTCTTC
- | TRBJ2-3 | few | TRBV10-3 | CASNSAQKSTDTQYF | TGTGCCTCCAACTCGGCACAGAAAAGCACAGATACGCAGTATTTT
TRBD2 | TRBJ2-1 | once | TRBV9 | CASSVSGVLGMDEQFF | TGTGCCAGCAGCGTAAGCGGGGTATTAGGTATGGATGAGCAGTTCTTC
TRBD2 | TRBJ2-1 | few | TRBV7-2 | CASSFLPSGSYNEQFF | TGTGCCAGCAGCTTCCTACCTAGCGGCTCCTACAATGAGCAGTTCTTC
- | TRBJ1-2 | - | TRBV4-1 | CASSQGKGTYGYTF | TGCGCCAGCAGCCAAGGAAAGGGGACGTATGGCTACACCTTC
TRBD1 | TRBJ1-2 | - | TRBV9 | CASSSRDRVVGYTF | TGTGCCAGCAGCTCCCGGGACAGGGTGGTCGGCTACACCTTC
- | TRBJ1-2 | few | TRBV29-1 | CSVEKSTYGYTF | TGCAGCGTTGAAAAAAGTACCTATGGCTACACCTTC
- | TRBJ1-1 | few | TRBV28 | CASTLWRGEAFF | TGTGCCAGCACCCTGTGGAGGGGTGAAGCTTTCTTT
- | TRBJ1-2 | few | TRBV9 | CASSFRQYYGYTF | TGTGCCAGCAGCTTTCGACAGTATTATGGCTACACCTTC
- | TRBJ2-4 | - | TRBV18 | CASSSAKNIQYF | TGTGCCAGCTCGTCAGCCAAAAACATTCAGTACTTC
TRBD2 | TRBJ2-3 | few | TRBV7-2 | CASSLGLAGARTDTQYF | TGTGCCAGCAGCTTAGGACTAGCGGGGGCCCGCACAGATACGCAGTATTTT
- | TRBJ1-5 | few | TRBV6-6 | CASSYPVGSNQPQHF | TGTGCCAGCAGTTACCCCGTGGGTAGCAATCAGCCCCAGCATTTT
TRBD1 | TRBJ1-2 | - | TRBV18 | CASRGGQGYGYTF | TGTGCCAGTCGAGGAGGACAGGGCTATGGCTACACCTTC
TRBD1 | TRBJ1-1 | few | TRBV7-2 | CASSVDRDSEAFF | TGTGCCAGCAGCGTCGACAGGGACTCTGAAGCTTTCTTT
- | TRBJ2-2 | - | TRBV28 | CASSSPNTGELFF | TGTGCCAGCAGTTCTCCAAACACCGGGGAGCTGTTTTTT
- | TRBJ1-1 | - | TRBV4-3 | CASSQGMTGNTEAFF | TGCGCCAGCAGCCAGGGGATGACAGGGAACACTGAAGCTTTCTTT
TRBD2 | TRBJ2-1 | few | TRBV6-5 | CASSPRLAPYNEQFF | TGTGCCAGCAGTCCACGACTAGCGCCCTACAATGAGCAGTTCTTC
- | TRBJ2-4 | - | TRBV19 | CASSNGWQARLSLAKNIQYF | TGTGCCAGTAGTAACGGGTGGCAGGCCAGATTGAGTCTAGCCAAAAACATTCAGTACTTC
- | TRBJ1-4 | - | TRBV7-2 | CASSSAWPGKLFF | TGTGCCAGCAGCTCCGCATGGCCGGGGAAACTGTTTTTT
TRBD1 | TRBJ2-5 | few | TRBV15 | CATSRPTGGMETQYF | TGTGCCACCAGCAGGCCGACAGGGGGTATGGAGACCCAGTACTTC
TRBD2 | TRBJ2-4 | - | TRBV7-2 | CASSFTGTRRLYF | TGTGCCAGCAGCTTCACCGGGACTAGGCGACTGTACTTC
TRBD1 | TRBJ2-6 | few | TRBV7-9 | CASSLAGTGTSGANVLTF | TGTGCCAGCAGCTTAGCTGGGACAGGGACCTCTGGGGCCAACGTCCTGACTTTC
- | TRBJ2-2 | few | TRBV25-1 | CASTHRGAGGNTGELFF | TGTGCCAGCACCCACAGGGGTGCGGGAGGGAACACCGGGGAGCTGTTTTTT
TRBD1 | TRBJ1-1 | - | TRBV19 | CASRALGQGRTEAFF | TGTGCCAGTAGGGCCCTCGGACAGGGGAGGACTGAAGCTTTCTTT
TRBD1 | TRBJ1-1 | few | TRBV6-1 | CASSERTGGNKNTEAFF | TGTGCCAGCAGTGAACGGACAGGGGGAAACAAGAACACTGAAGCTTTCTTT
TRBD1 | TRBJ1-2 | - | TRBV9 | CASSVWGSGQGHGYTF | TGTGCCAGCAGCGTATGGGGCTCGGGACAGGGCCATGGCTACACCTTC
TRBD1 | TRBJ1-2 | - | TRBV9 | CASSRRGREYGYTF | TGTGCCAGCAGCCGCAGGGGGCGCGAGTATGGCTACACCTTC
- | TRBJ2-1 | - | TRBV7-2 | CASSLTRGGGNEQFF | TGTGCCAGCAGCCTTACCCGGGGAGGGGGCAATGAGCAGTTCTTC
TRBD1 | TRBJ1-5 | few | TRBV5-1 | CASSLAIGGQPQHF | TGCGCCAGCAGCTTGGCAATAGGGGGCCAGCCCCAGCATTTT
TRBD2 | TRBJ2-7 | - | TRBV27 | CASRKSGTGSYEQYF | TGTGCCAGCAGGAAAAGCGGGACGGGGTCCTACGAGCAGTACTTC
- | TRBJ1-1 | few | TRBV11-2 | CASSLQGGGTEAFF | TGTGCCAGCAGCTTACAGGGAGGAGGAACTGAAGCTTTCTTT
- | TRBJ2-3 | few | TRBV5-1 | CASSLAGGSTDTQYF | TGCGCCAGCAGCTTGGCCGGTGGCAGCACAGATACGCAGTATTTT
- | TRBJ1-5 | - | TRBV4-2 | CASSQDGFQPQHF | TGTGCCAGCAGCCAAGATGGATTTCAGCCCCAGCATTTT
- | TRBJ2-3 | - | TRBV20-1 | CSAQLTDTQYF | TGCAGTGCACAACTCACAGATACGCAGTATTTT
- | TRBJ2-1 | many | TRBV14 | CASSQDLGLGQFF | TGTGCCAGCAGCCAAGATCTAGGATTAGGGCAGTTCTTC
- | TRBJ1-2 | - | TRBV19 | CASQTVYYGYTF | TGTGCCAGCCAGACAGTCTACTATGGCTACACCTTC
- | TRBJ1-4 | few | TRBV28 | CASSLRYEKLFF | TGTGCCAGCAGTTTACGGTACGAAAAACTGTTTTTT
- | TRBJ2-7 | few | TRBV11-1 | CASSRSSYEQYF | TGTGCCAGCAGCCGTAGTTCCTACGAGCAGTACTTC
TRBD2 | TRBJ2-3 | - | TRBV5-1 | CASSLFERGRDTQYF | TGCGCCAGCAGCTTGTTCGAGCGGGGTCGAGATACGCAGTATTTT
TRBD1 | TRBJ1-2 | - | TRBV18 | CASSPRTGGSKYGYTF | TGTGCCAGCTCACCGAGGACAGGGGGTAGCAAGTATGGCTACACCTTC
- | TRBJ1-6 | - | TRBV4-3 | CASSQDQPGPLHF | TGCGCCAGCAGCCAAGATCAGCCGGGGCCCCTCCACTTT
- | TRBJ2-5 | - | TRBV10-2 | CASSESNSSGETQYF | TGCGCCAGCAGTGAGTCAAACAGCTCAGGAGAGACCCAGTACTTC
TRBD1 | TRBJ2-7 | few | TRBV6-1 | CASSTGGLFSYEQYF | TGTGCCAGCAGTACAGGGGGCCTTTTCTCCTACGAGCAGTACTTC